This TCR beta chain derives from a study of T cell responses to AZD1222 COVID-19 vaccine. Only in-frame clones appear in the TCRdb table, and some are missing; sequencing was by immunoSEQ multiplex PCR. The sample yields roughly 120,000 clones, about 87% seen once. Trimming at V came to 4 bases and at J to 2 bases, leaving 10 bases not matched to a gene. The CDR3 spans 16 residues. Germline V CDR1 and CDR2: SGHTA, FQGTGA. This receptor was taken from an adult in good health. Sequences were derived from peripheral blood, sampled on day 0 of AZD1222 vaccination. V gene TRBV7-3 combines with J gene TRBJ2-5, with TRBD2 matching over 7 bases. The CDR3 nucleotides read TGTGCCAGCAGCTCACGACTAGCACAGATTCAAGAGACCCAGTACTTC. It translates to CASSSRLAQIQETQYF.